This T cell receptor (beta chain) appears in the sequencing data of a study of blood T cell repertoires in COVID-19. Study information: From the United States, Italy and Spain came samples of acute and convalescent COVID-19.

Produced via immunoSEQ multiplex PCR; TCRdb's table is partial and in-frame only. The table includes some 230,000 clones, approximately 80% detected once. The CDR3 totals 15 residues. Germline lookup yields CDR1 LNHDA and CDR2 SQIVND (reference sequence). Trimming took off 9 bases at V and 5 bases at J, with 20 bases between the two ends. Sequencing input: peripheral blood. The V call is TRBV19, the J call TRBJ1-5; tentatively, D is TRBD1 (5 bases). The receptor comes from a woman aged 50 to 65 with acute or convalescent COVID-19. The chain's CDR3 is CASGEMGLMHQPQHF. Written as DNA, the CDR3 is TGTGCCAGCGGGGAGATGGGACTGATGCATCAGCCCCAGCATTTT.